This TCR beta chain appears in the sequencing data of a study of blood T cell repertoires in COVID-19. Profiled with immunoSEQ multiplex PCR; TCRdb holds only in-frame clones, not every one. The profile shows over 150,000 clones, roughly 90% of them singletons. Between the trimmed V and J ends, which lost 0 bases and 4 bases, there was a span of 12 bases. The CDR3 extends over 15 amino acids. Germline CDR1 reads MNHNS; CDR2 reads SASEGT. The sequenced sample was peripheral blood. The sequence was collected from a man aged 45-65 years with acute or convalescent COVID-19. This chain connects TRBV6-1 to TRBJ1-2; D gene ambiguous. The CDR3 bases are TGTGCCAGCAGTGAAGCGCGGGTATCTGGCTATGGCTACACCTTC. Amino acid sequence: CASSEARVSGYGYTF.